This TCR beta chain came from a study of PD-L1 blockade in urothelial cancer. Across the whole study: From 0 to 3 prior chemotherapy regimens had been given to the patients.

Produced via immunoSEQ multiplex PCR; TCRdb's table is partial and in-frame only. The repertoire has tens of thousands of clones, roughly 90% of them found once; the top ten carry over 4%. Findings of the study overall: Better survival was predicted by below-median pretreatment blood TCR clonality. When measured at 3 weeks, tumor-associated blood clones expanded more in durable-benefit patients.

Sample time point: pretreatment peripheral blood. Per-patient samples, pretreatment and on-treatment, numbered 1 to 8. Germline lookup yields CDR1 MDHEN and CDR2 SYDVKM. The CDR3 length is 15 residues. The V gene lost 3 bases and the J gene lost 4 bases, with 16 bases spanning the gap. Comments on this clone: Its antigen is unknown.

The V and J genes are TRBV28 and TRBJ2-7, with a tentative D call TRBD1 (6 bases). This sequence was found in a man between 65 and 80 years old with urothelial cancer. The sample in question was PBMCs, obtained around atezolizumab (anti-PD-L1) treatment. This CDR3 reads CASSLGRGGMYEQYF. CDR3 nucleotides: TGTGCCAGCAGTTTGGGCAGGGGCGGAATGTACGAGCAGTACTTC.